The 20 T cell receptor beta chains in this list originate from one sample, sequenced in a study of T cell responses to AZD1222 COVID-19 vaccine. Method: immunoSEQ multiplex PCR; TCRdb's copy keeps in-frame clones and lacks some. The sample holds fewer than 150,000 clones; roughly 80% are singletons and the top ten take roughly 4.3%. The sequenced sample was peripheral blood, obtained on day 0 of AZD1222 vaccination. The receptors shown here come from an adult in good health.

Only a few counts were recorded for this clone. The V and J genes are TRBV5-1 and TRBJ2-1, with D perhaps given as TRBD1 or TRBD2 (5 bases each). The CDR3 has 14 residues. V was shortened by 0 bases and J by 1 base, with 5 bases between the two germline ends. The germline gives CDR1 SGHRS, CDR2 YFSETQ. In DNA form, the CDR3 reads TGCGCCAGCAGCTTGGGGGGGTCCTACAATGAGCAGTTCTTC. It codes for CASSLGGSYNEQFF.

This chain joins TRBV4-1 and TRBJ1-1, with 9 positions matching TRBD1. V trimming: 5 bases; J trimming: 0 bases; junction bases outside the gene matches: 7. From germline, CDR1 is MGHRA and CDR2 YSYEKL. This CDR3 comprises 16 residues. The CDR3 sequence: CASSGEDRGLNTEAFF. CDR3 DNA: TGCGCCAGCAGCGGCGAGGACAGGGGATTGAACACTGAAGCTTTCTTT.

V gene TRBV10-2 combines with J gene TRBJ1-1, with D perhaps matching TRBD1 (5 bases). V shed 5 bases and J shed 5 bases, with 9 bases lying between them. The CDR3 runs 12 residues. Germline CDR1 WSHSY, CDR2 SAAADI. As DNA, the CDR3 is TGCGCCAGCAGTCCGACAGTGACTGAAGCTTTCTTT. It is translated as CASSPTVTEAFF.

This rearrangement joins TRBV6-1 to TRBJ2-1; 9 bases are shared with TRBD2. The length of the CDR3 is 15 residues. The junction had 4 bases not matched to a gene; V was cut back by 3 bases and J by 4 bases. CDR1 is MNHNS, CDR2 SASEGT, per germline. Here the CDR3 reads CASSERGGVYNEQFF. As DNA, the CDR3 is TGTGCCAGCAGTGAGCGGGGGGGCGTGTACAATGAGCAGTTCTTC.

CDR3 loop: CASSTPGQGTDTQYF. CDR3 in DNA: TGTGCCAGTAGTACCCCGGGACAGGGCACAGATACGCAGTATTTT. The chain is built from TRBV19 and TRBJ2-3; TRBD1 matches 8 bases. Germline CDR1 is LNHDA and CDR2 is SQIVND (reference sequence). The V segment lost 4 bases and the J segment 1 base; nucleotides outside the gene matches: 4. The CDR3 totals 15 residues.

The V gene is TRBV3-1 (or the pseudogene TRBV3-2), the J gene TRBJ2-1, with 8 bases aligning to TRBD2. The CDR3 runs to 17 residues. V gave up 0 bases and J gave up 4 bases; unmatched junction bases: 8. In germline, CDR1 is LGHDT, CDR2 YNNKEL (reference sequence). CDR3: CASSQDQLAVGYNEQFF. In DNA, the CDR3 is TGTGCCAGCAGCCAAGATCAACTAGCGGTTGGATACAATGAGCAGTTCTTC.

In this sample, this clone turned up a few times. V is TRBV28 and J is TRBJ1-5; D unresolved. The CDR3 runs 15 residues. Germline CDR1 reads MDHEN; CDR2 reads SYDVKM. V was shortened by 7 bases and J by 6 bases, with 19 bases between the two germline ends. In DNA, the CDR3 is TGTGCCAGCATCAGAAATTTCGGGGAGAGTCAGCCCCAGCATTTT. Translating gives CASIRNFGESQPQHF.

The rearrangement links TRBV4-1 to TRBJ1-2; 10 bases agree with TRBD1. The CDR3 sequence is 14 residues long. Losses at the gene ends were 5 bases for V and 4 bases for J; bases not matched to a gene: 4. Germline assignment: CDR1 MGHRA and CDR2 YSYEKL. Written as DNA, the CDR3 is TGCGCCAGCAGCTCCGGACAGGGGGGCTATGGCTACACCTTC. Translation: CASSSGQGGYGYTF.

This sequence joins TRBV10-3 and TRBJ2-1, with D possibly being TRBD2 (6 bases). Trimming removed 5 bases at V and 6 bases at J, with 14 bases between. This CDR3 has 14 residues. Germline CDR1 is ENHRY and CDR2 is SYGVKD. CDR3: CAISSGDPPNEQFF. For the CDR3, the DNA is TGTGCCATCAGTTCGGGAGACCCTCCCAATGAGCAGTTCTTC.

This chain links TRBV12-5 with TRBJ2-1; D call uncertain. Trimming took off 2 bases at V and 9 bases at J, with 11 bases between the two ends. CDR1 LGHNT and CDR2 FRNRAP come from the germline V gene. The CDR3 loop spans 13 amino acids. The DNA for the CDR3 is TGTGCTAGTGGTTTGAGAGAGACAAGTGAGCAGTTCTTC. It yields the protein CASGLRETSEQFF.

The chain joins TRBV5-1 to TRBJ1-6; 7 bases are shared with TRBD1. The CDR3 contains 17 residues. The V segment lost 6 bases and the J segment 6 bases; nucleotides outside the gene matches: 15. Germline CDR1 SGHRS, CDR2 YFSETQ. The CDR3 sequence: CASTLGGTTGFNSPLHF. The CDR3 coding sequence is TGCGCCAGCACCTTAGGTGGGACGACAGGGTTTAATTCACCCCTCCACTTT.

The rearrangement links TRBV3-1 (or the pseudogene TRBV3-2) to TRBJ1-1; no clear D. The germline V gene has CDR1 LGHDT and CDR2 YNNKEL (reference sequence). The CDR3 length is 14 residues. V lost 2 bases, J lost 0 bases, and 7 bases lay in between. CDR3 amino acids: CASSQYSLNTEAFF. DNA of the CDR3: TGTGCCAGCAGCCAATATTCCCTGAACACTGAAGCTTTCTTT.

The V call is TRBV6-5, the J call TRBJ1-3, with D perhaps TRBD1 (6 bases). The CDR3 loop spans 15 amino acids. CDR1 MNHEY and CDR2 SVGAGI come from the germline V gene. V lost 2 bases to trimming and J lost 2 bases, with 10 bases between them. The CDR3 nucleotides read TGTGCCAGCAGTTACGGAGGGGGTACTGGAAACACCATATATTTT. Encoded protein: CASSYGGGTGNTIYF.

This clone has a handful of counts. The chain combines TRBV30 with TRBJ1-3; D remains ambiguous. With 0 bases removed from V and 2 bases from J, the gap between germline ends came to 5 bases. Germline V gene lookup returns CDR1 GTSNPN and CDR2 SVGIG (reference sequence). The CDR3 has 13 amino acids. CDR3 DNA sequence: TGTGCCTGGAGTGTACAAGCTGGAAACACCATATATTTT. It specifies CAWSVQAGNTIYF.

The CDR3 spells CASSLQGVDTGELFF. The CDR3 DNA sequence: TGCGCCAGCAGCTTGCAGGGGGTGGACACCGGGGAGCTGTTTTTT. V gene TRBV5-1 combines with J gene TRBJ2-2; TRBD1 agrees at 7 bases. The V gene end was trimmed by 1 base and the J gene end by 3 bases; junction bases not matched to a gene: 3. The CDR3 has 15 residues. Germline assignment: CDR1 SGHRS and CDR2 YFSETQ.

V gene TRBV4-1 combines with J gene TRBJ1-1; D is unclear. The CDR3 runs to 13 residues. From germline, CDR1 is MGHRA and CDR2 YSYEKL. V was shortened by 2 bases and J by 7 bases, with 11 bases between the two germline ends. The CDR3 nucleotides are TGCGCCAGCAGCCAACCAGAATGGAGTGAAGCTTTCTTT. Protein: CASSQPEWSEAFF.

V and J are TRBV7-8 and TRBJ1-1; D perhaps matches TRBD1 (6 bases). The CDR3 length is 15 residues. The V end was cut by 5 bases, the J end by 1 base, with 14 bases between. Germline-derived CDR1 and CDR2 are SGHVS and FQNEAQ. The CDR3 DNA sequence: TGTGCCAGCAGCCCCCCGGGCAGGGGGAACACTGAAGCTTTCTTT. Translation gives CASSPPGRGNTEAFF.

This clone has more than one count but fewer than ten. The chain has TRBV6-4 and TRBJ2-6; D unclear. The germline gives CDR1 MRHNA, CDR2 SNTAGT. V gave up 6 bases and J gave up 2 bases, with 14 bases separating them. The CDR3 has 16 residues. DNA of the CDR3: TGTGCCAGCAGCCCTTCCTCGACCCCTGGGGCCAACGTCCTGACTTTC. This sequence encodes CASSPSSTPGANVLTF.

V usage is TRBV15 and J usage is TRBJ2-7; 7 bases map to TRBD1. CDR1 is LNHNV, CDR2 YYDKDF, per germline (reference sequence). J was trimmed by 6 bases and V by 6 bases; bases with no gene match: 8. The CDR3 loop spans 13 amino acids. For the CDR3, the DNA is TGTGCCACCAGTCCCTCGGACAGGAGCGAGCAGTACTTC. Translating gives CATSPSDRSEQYF. Complete variable domain (other parts from reference TRBV15 and TRBJ2-7): DAMVIQNPRYQVTQFGKPVTLSCSQTLNHNVMYWYQQKSSQAPKLLFHYYDKDFNNEADTPDNFQSRRPNTSFCFLDIRSPGLGDTAMYLCATSPSDRSEQYFGPGTRLTVT.

This sequence joins TRBV27 and TRBJ2-3; D call uncertain. V was shortened by 3 bases and J by 3 bases, with 16 bases between the two germline ends. Germline CDR1 and CDR2: MNHEY and SMNVEV (reference sequence). The CDR3 spans 16 residues. The CDR3 nucleotides are TGTGCCAGCAGTTTGGGCAGAGCCCTCTTTACAGATACGCAGTATTTT. Its protein is CASSLGRALFTDTQYF.